This TCR beta chain was observed in a study of blood T cell repertoires in COVID-19. Across the whole study: Whether acute or convalescent, the COVID-19 samples came from the United States, Italy and Spain. From T cells, B-cell-depleted T cells, or PBMCs came the material, which was cDNA or gDNA.

Study processing details: Estimation of nucleated cell counts was performed using reference gene primer amplification. Clones were read by immunoSEQ multiplex PCR, and TCRdb kept only the in-frame ones, dropping some. V, J and clone size reflect that table, while D and trimming were determined from the DNA. The sample records 95,000 to 120,000 clones, roughly 84% being singletons. The specimen was peripheral blood. The source is a woman between 65 and 79 years old who had recovered from COVID-19.

Here the CDR3 DNA reads TGTGCCAGCAGAAAACAGGGCCATAGCAATCAGCCCCAGCATTTT. Its translation: CASRKQGHSNQPQHF. The V gene is TRBV6-5, the J gene TRBJ1-5, with D possibly matching TRBD1 (6 bases). Trimming left V 6 bases short and J 0 bases short, with 12 bases between. The CDR3 totals 15 residues. Germline assignment: CDR1 MNHEY and CDR2 SVGAGI.